The entry below describes one T cell receptor beta chain. Its cognate antigen is unknown. This specimen belongs to a study of cytomegalovirus exposure and HLA in healthy donors. Using immunoSEQ multiplex PCR, the repertoire was profiled, and TCRdb retains in-frame clones only, with some absent. Found here are 150,000 or so clones, around 86% of them singletons; the top ten hold roughly 2.6%. Notes on the study in general: The authors listed 150 to 200 TCR beta chains as cytomegalovirus-associated.

Germline CDR1 is SGHRS and CDR2 is YFSETQ. This CDR3 is 15 amino acids long. The ends were cut back, 0 bases at V and 6 bases at J, with 13 bases in the middle. Sequencing was done on a sample of PBMCs. This TCR came from a man aged 18-30 years in good health and CMV-seropositive. The chain combines TRBV5-1 with TRBJ2-1, with D tentatively TRBD2 (6 bases). The CDR3 region is CASSLGAGIGNEQFF. The CDR3, as DNA: TGCGCCAGCAGCTTGGGGGCGGGAATAGGCAATGAGCAGTTCTTC.